This is a list of T cell receptor beta chains from one sample in a study of a mutant IDH1 vaccine in newly diagnosed glioma. Repertoires were generated with immunoSEQ multiplex PCR, while TCRdb's copy carries only in-frame clones and drops some. The repertoire holds 50,000 to 75,000 clones, with 80% to 95% as singletons. The sample consisted of PBMCs, taken from a glioma patient treated with radiotherapy, temozolomide or both. The receptor source for this set is a man in his forties or fifties with glioma. The CDR3 runs from the conserved cysteine through the conserved F or W. A D gene is named only where the DNA matches it firmly. Size tells how often a clone was seen (once, few, many) or the class of an expanded clone, and some rows leave it out.

d_call j_call clone_size v_call cdr3_aa cdr3_nt
NA TRBJ1-2 NA TRBV10-1 CASSEKRWDGYTF TGCGCCAGCAGTGAGAAAAGGTGGGATGGCTACACCTTC
TRBD1 TRBJ1-1 few TRBV2 CASSRDRGENTEAFF TGTGCCAGCAGCAGAGACAGGGGCGAGAACACTGAAGCTTTCTTT
NA TRBJ2-1 NA TRBV11-2 CASSSASYNEQFF TGTGCCAGCAGCTCGGCCTCCTACAATGAGCAGTTCTTC
NA TRBJ2-7 NA TRBV28 CASSLVGNSYEQYF TGTGCCAGCAGTTTGGTCGGAAACTCCTACGAGCAGTACTTC
NA TRBJ2-7 NA TRBV19 CASRPVMVFLYEQYF TGTGCCAGTAGGCCTGTAATGGTCTTCCTTTACGAGCAGTACTTC
NA TRBJ1-1 NA TRBV5-4 CASSPAGTMNTEAFF TGTGCCAGCAGCCCGGCGGGGACGATGAACACTGAAGCTTTCTTT
NA TRBJ1-2 NA TRBV2 CASSETWEGGSYGYTF TGTGCCAGCAGTGAAACTTGGGAGGGGGGAAGCTATGGCTACACCTTC
TRBD1 TRBJ1-3 NA TRBV5-5 CASSSVEGQRGGTIYF TGTGCCAGCAGCTCGGTCGAGGGACAGCGAGGGGGCACCATATATTTT
NA TRBJ1-3 NA TRBV6-6 CASSYVGGITGNTIYF TGTGCCAGCAGTTACGTCGGGGGTATAACGGGAAACACCATATATTTT
TRBD1 TRBJ2-7 NA TRBV7-9 CASSTGGPNEQYF TGTGCCAGCAGCACAGGGGGCCCAAACGAGCAGTACTTC
TRBD2 TRBJ2-3 NA TRBV5-1 CASSLGGLAGGATDTQYF TGCGCCAGCAGCTTGGGGGGACTAGCGGGGGGAGCCACAGATACGCAGTATTTT
NA TRBJ2-3 few TRBV6-5 CASSSRGAHTDTQYF TGTGCCAGCAGTTCCCGGGGGGCTCACACAGATACGCAGTATTTT
NA TRBJ1-2 once TRBV4-3 CASSQDRTRAYGYTF TGCGCCAGCAGCCAAGATAGGACAAGGGCCTATGGCTACACCTTC
NA TRBJ1-2 NA TRBV20-1 CSAVQGGYTF TGCAGTGCAGTCCAGGGGGGCTACACCTTC
TRBD2 TRBJ2-5 NA TRBV29-1 CSTWTSGGREETQYF TGCAGCACCTGGACTAGCGGGGGGCGGGAGGAGACCCAGTACTTC
NA TRBJ2-1 NA TRBV29-1 CSVQTGYNEQFF TGCAGCGTCCAGACAGGCTACAATGAGCAGTTCTTC
NA TRBJ2-2 NA TRBV7-9 CASSSNRVDAGELFF TGTGCCAGCAGCTCGAACAGGGTGGATGCCGGGGAGCTGTTTTTT
TRBD1 TRBJ2-1 NA TRBV2 CASSFSPGGGIYNEQFF TGTGCCAGCAGTTTTTCCCCAGGGGGCGGAATCTACAATGAGCAGTTCTTC
NA TRBJ1-5 NA TRBV5-5 CASSQGLNQPQHF TGTGCCAGCAGTCAGGGCCTCAATCAGCCCCAGCATTTT
TRBD1 TRBJ1-2 NA TRBV9 CASSGSQTGGHGYSGYTF TGTGCCAGCAGCGGATCACAGACAGGGGGCCACGGGTACAGTGGCTACACCTTC
NA TRBJ1-1 NA TRBV7-3 CASSLNSGLNTEAFF TGTGCCAGCAGCTTAAACTCAGGCTTGAACACTGAAGCTTTCTTT
NA TRBJ1-4 few TRBV2 CASRRQTTTNEKLFF TGTGCCAGCAGGAGACAGACTACAACTAATGAAAAACTGTTTTTT
NA TRBJ1-3 NA TRBV9 CASSPPDRSSGNTIYF TGTGCCAGCAGCCCGCCCGACAGGAGCTCTGGAAACACCATATATTTT
NA TRBJ1-4 NA TRBV6-1 CASRERQVEDEKLFF TGTGCCAGCAGAGAACGACAGGTTGAGGACGAAAAACTGTTTTTT
TRBD1 TRBJ1-5 NA TRBV28 CASTSGQGYQPQHF TGTGCCAGCACCTCCGGACAGGGTTATCAGCCCCAGCATTTT
NA TRBJ2-2 once TRBV7-9 CASSPNLMGKAGELFF TGTGCCAGCAGCCCTAACCTCATGGGAAAGGCCGGGGAGCTGTTTTTT
TRBD1 TRBJ1-5 NA TRBV11-2 CASSLYRGGNQPQHF TGTGCCAGCAGCCTGTACAGGGGTGGCAATCAGCCCCAGCATTTT
NA TRBJ1-2 NA TRBV19 CASSIYGTTNYGYTF TGTGCCAGTAGTATATATGGGACAACAAACTATGGCTACACCTTC
NA TRBJ1-1 NA TRBV5-1 CASSLVGTGNTEAFF TGCGCCAGCAGCTTGGTGGGGACGGGGAACACTGAAGCTTTCTTT
NA TRBJ1-2 NA TRBV28 CASRPRGRSNYGYTF TGTGCCAGCAGGCCCCGCGGGAGATCTAACTATGGCTACACCTTC
NA TRBJ1-2 NA TRBV28 CASSSSQGNYGYTF TGTGCCAGCAGTTCGTCCCAGGGGAACTATGGCTACACCTTC
NA TRBJ1-1 NA TRBV2 CASSDPRDPRGTEAFF TGTGCCAGCAGTGACCCCCGGGACCCCAGAGGGACTGAAGCTTTCTTT
NA TRBJ1-2 NA TRBV29-1 CSAGERVGGGYTF TGCAGCGCCGGGGAAAGGGTCGGGGGTGGCTACACCTTC
TRBD1 TRBJ1-6 NA TRBV7-9 CASSVTGTDGHSPLHF TGTGCCAGCAGCGTGACGGGGACAGATGGTCATTCACCCCTCCACTTT
TRBD2 TRBJ2-3 NA TRBV14 CASSPLAGDTDTQYF TGTGCCAGCAGCCCCTTAGCGGGAGACACAGATACGCAGTATTTT
TRBD2 TRBJ2-3 NA TRBV7-9 CASRLAGEITDTQYF TGTGCCAGTCGACTAGCGGGGGAAATCACAGATACGCAGTATTTT
NA TRBJ1-5 NA TRBV5-4 CASSPPGNQPQHF TGTGCCAGCAGCCCCCCAGGCAATCAGCCCCAGCATTTT
NA TRBJ1-1 NA TRBV27 CASSLQRVNTEAFF TGTGCCAGCAGTTTGCAAAGGGTGAACACTGAAGCTTTCTTT
TRBD2 TRBJ2-5 once TRBV30 CAWIGLAGGWEWWTQYF TGTGCCTGGATCGGACTAGCGGGAGGTTGGGAATGGTGGACCCAGTACTTC
NA TRBJ2-5 NA TRBV4-3 CASSQTTGREQYF TGCGCCAGCAGCCAGACTACAGGGAGGGAGCAGTACTTC
TRBD1 TRBJ1-5 NA TRBV7-9 CASSRTGQGASGQPQHF TGTGCCAGCAGTCGAACGGGACAGGGGGCTTCGGGTCAGCCCCAGCATTTT